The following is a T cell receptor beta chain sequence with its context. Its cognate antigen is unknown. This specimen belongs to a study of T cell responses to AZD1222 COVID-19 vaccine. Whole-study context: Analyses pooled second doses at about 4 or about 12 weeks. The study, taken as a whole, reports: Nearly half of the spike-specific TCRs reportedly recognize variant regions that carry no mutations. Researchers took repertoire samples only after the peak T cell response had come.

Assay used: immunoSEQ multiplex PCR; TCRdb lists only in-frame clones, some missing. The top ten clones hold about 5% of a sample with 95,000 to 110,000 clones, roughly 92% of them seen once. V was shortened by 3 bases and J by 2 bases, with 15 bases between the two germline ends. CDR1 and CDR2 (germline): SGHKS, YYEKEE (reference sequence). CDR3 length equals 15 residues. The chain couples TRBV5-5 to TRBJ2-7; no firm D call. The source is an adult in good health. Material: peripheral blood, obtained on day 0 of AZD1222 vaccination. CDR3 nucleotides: TGTGCCAGCAGCTACACCGGGTCCCGGACCTACGAGCAGTACTTC. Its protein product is CASSYTGSRTYEQYF.